This T cell receptor (beta chain) was retrieved from a study of blood T cell repertoires in COVID-19. Whole-study context: Donors in the United States, Italy and Spain gave samples during acute or convalescent COVID-19. T cells, B-cell-depleted T cells, or PBMCs supplied cDNA or gDNA.

This CDR3 contains 14 residues. V gave up 0 bases and J gave up 5 bases, with 10 bases separating them. Germline assignment: CDR1 MNHEY and CDR2 SVGEGT. Original processing notes: Nucleated cell counts were estimated from reference gene primer amplification. The data were produced by immunoSEQ multiplex PCR, yet TCRdb's version contains in-frame clones alone and is incomplete. V and J calls and clone size are copied from that table; D and trimming were computed from the DNA. The sample carries 20,000 to 25,000 clones, around 90% recorded once. Sequenced: peripheral blood. This TCR derives from a human donor in a cohort sampled during active COVID-19. V and J are TRBV6-2 or TRBV6-3 and TRBJ1-1; D is unresolved. The DNA of the CDR3 is TGTGCCAGCAGTTACTCGACCTCCGGGACTGAAGCTTTCTTT. It encodes CASSYSTSGTEAFF.